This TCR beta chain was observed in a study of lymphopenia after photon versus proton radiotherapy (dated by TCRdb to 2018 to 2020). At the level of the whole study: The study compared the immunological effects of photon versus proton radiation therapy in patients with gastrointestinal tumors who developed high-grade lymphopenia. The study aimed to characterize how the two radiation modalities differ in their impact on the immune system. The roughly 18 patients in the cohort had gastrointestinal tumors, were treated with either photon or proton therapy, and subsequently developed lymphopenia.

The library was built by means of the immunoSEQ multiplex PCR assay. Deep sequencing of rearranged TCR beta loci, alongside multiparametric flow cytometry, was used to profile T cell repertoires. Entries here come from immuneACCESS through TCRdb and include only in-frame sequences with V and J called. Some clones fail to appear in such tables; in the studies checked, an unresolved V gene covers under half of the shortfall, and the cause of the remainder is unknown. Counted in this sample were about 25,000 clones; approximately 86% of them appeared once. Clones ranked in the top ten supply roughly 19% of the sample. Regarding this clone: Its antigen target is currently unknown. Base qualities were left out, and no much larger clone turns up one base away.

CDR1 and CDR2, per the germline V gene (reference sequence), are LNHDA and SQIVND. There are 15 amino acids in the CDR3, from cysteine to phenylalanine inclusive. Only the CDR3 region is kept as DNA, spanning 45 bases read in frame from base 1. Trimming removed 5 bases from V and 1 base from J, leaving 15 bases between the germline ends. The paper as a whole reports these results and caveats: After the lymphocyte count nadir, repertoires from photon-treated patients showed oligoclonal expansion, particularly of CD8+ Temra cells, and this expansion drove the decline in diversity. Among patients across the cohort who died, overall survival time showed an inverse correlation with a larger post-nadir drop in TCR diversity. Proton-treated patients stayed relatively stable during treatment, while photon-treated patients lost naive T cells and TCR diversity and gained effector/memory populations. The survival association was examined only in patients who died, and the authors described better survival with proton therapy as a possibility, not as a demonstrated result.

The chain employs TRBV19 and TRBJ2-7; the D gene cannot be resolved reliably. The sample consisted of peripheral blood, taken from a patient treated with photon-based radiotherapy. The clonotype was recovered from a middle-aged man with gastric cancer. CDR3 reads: CASSWTLKGSYEQYF. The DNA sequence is TGTGCCAGTAGTTGGACCCTTAAGGGTTCCTACGAGCAGTACTTC.